These T cell receptor beta chains were read from a single sample in a study of CD8 T cells in ankylosing spondylitis. MiXCR, run by TCRdb on the 5' RACE reads, gives a single entry per CDR3 protein. The sample shows fewer than 500,000 distinct CDR3 sequences, more than 25% of them seen only once. The specimen sequenced was blood, either unsorted or a sorted T cell fraction (not recorded which). All receptors come from a male donor with ankylosing spondylitis. Each CDR3 is given with its conserved first and last residue.

CDR3 protein	V gene	J gene
CASRGSSPLHF	TRBV12-3/TRBV12-4	TRBJ1-6
CASSLVAGANYGYTF	TRBV11-2	TRBJ1-2
CASSLEGLGHGEQFF	TRBV5-1	TRBJ2-1
CATSDGGLPNVNEQFF	TRBV24-1	TRBJ2-1
CASSYLTGQETQYF	TRBV6-5	TRBJ2-5
CATTPGQNQPQHF	TRBV12-3/TRBV12-4	TRBJ1-5
CASSLNPNTGELFF	TRBV11-2	TRBJ2-2
CSAWTSGRSYNEQFF	TRBV20-1	TRBJ2-1
CSAIRQGAVGQPQHF	TRBV20-1	TRBJ1-5
CASTYGAGGSSEQYF	TRBV2	TRBJ2-3
CASSPDSGTRSENEQFF	TRBV5-4	TRBJ2-1
CASNAGTGGGGDEKLFF	TRBV19	TRBJ1-4
CASSGEGSGYTF	TRBV5-1	TRBJ1-2
CSVADRGPTDTQYF	TRBV29-1	TRBJ2-3
CSAPTGTGDTEAFF	TRBV20-1	TRBJ1-1
CASSSLTTSGSYNEQFF	TRBV5-5	TRBJ2-1
CASSLGQGPYQPQHF	TRBV5-1	TRBJ1-5
CASSLPQGWGETQYF	TRBV7-9	TRBJ2-5
CASSPRIATSGPSYNEQFF	TRBV18	TRBJ2-1
CASKSSGELFF	TRBV2	TRBJ2-2
CASSPGSVNYEQYF	TRBV5-1	TRBJ2-7
CSAKSLGGGYTF	TRBV20-1	TRBJ1-2
CASSLVAGSQETQYF	TRBV5-1	TRBJ2-5
CASSYDGLAGGRNIQYF	TRBV6-5	TRBJ2-4
CASSGQIRGPGETQYF	TRBV6-1	TRBJ2-5
CASLPVWGTDTQYF	TRBV7-9	TRBJ2-3
CAWSWGGELFF	TRBV30	TRBJ2-2
CASSQVIQGTGELFF	TRBV3-1	TRBJ2-2
CATSREGLDQETQYF	TRBV15	TRBJ2-5
CASSAGQPSRGTYNEQFF	TRBV5-1	TRBJ2-1
CASSGGGSQNEQFF	TRBV7-2	TRBJ2-1
CASMAGEGEQFF	TRBV19	TRBJ2-1
CASSYSRSQDIQYF	TRBV6-2/TRBV6-3	TRBJ2-4
CASTPSGRAGLRAETQYF	TRBV27	TRBJ2-5
CASSEHRMGNTIYF	TRBV11-2	TRBJ1-3
CASSRGDSRHEQYF	TRBV19	TRBJ2-7
CSARPQADRDINTIYF	TRBV20-1	TRBJ1-3
CSATSGTLNTGELFF	TRBV20-1	TRBJ2-2
CASKALAGGADTQYF	TRBV5-1	TRBJ2-3
CAWSVVGGSNQPQHF	TRBV30	TRBJ1-5
CASSERQGRNEQFF	TRBV2	TRBJ2-1
CASSFRPVGETQYF	TRBV7-2	TRBJ2-5